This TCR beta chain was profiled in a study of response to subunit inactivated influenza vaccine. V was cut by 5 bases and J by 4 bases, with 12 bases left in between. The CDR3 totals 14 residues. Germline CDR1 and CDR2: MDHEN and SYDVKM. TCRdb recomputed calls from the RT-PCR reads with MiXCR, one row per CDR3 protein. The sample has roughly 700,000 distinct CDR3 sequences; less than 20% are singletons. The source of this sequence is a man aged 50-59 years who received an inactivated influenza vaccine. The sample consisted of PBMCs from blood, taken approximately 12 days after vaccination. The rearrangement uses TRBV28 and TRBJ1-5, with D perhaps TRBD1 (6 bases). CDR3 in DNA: TGTGCCAGCAGTACCTCGGACAGAAATCAGCCCCAGCATTTT. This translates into CASSTSDRNQPQHF.